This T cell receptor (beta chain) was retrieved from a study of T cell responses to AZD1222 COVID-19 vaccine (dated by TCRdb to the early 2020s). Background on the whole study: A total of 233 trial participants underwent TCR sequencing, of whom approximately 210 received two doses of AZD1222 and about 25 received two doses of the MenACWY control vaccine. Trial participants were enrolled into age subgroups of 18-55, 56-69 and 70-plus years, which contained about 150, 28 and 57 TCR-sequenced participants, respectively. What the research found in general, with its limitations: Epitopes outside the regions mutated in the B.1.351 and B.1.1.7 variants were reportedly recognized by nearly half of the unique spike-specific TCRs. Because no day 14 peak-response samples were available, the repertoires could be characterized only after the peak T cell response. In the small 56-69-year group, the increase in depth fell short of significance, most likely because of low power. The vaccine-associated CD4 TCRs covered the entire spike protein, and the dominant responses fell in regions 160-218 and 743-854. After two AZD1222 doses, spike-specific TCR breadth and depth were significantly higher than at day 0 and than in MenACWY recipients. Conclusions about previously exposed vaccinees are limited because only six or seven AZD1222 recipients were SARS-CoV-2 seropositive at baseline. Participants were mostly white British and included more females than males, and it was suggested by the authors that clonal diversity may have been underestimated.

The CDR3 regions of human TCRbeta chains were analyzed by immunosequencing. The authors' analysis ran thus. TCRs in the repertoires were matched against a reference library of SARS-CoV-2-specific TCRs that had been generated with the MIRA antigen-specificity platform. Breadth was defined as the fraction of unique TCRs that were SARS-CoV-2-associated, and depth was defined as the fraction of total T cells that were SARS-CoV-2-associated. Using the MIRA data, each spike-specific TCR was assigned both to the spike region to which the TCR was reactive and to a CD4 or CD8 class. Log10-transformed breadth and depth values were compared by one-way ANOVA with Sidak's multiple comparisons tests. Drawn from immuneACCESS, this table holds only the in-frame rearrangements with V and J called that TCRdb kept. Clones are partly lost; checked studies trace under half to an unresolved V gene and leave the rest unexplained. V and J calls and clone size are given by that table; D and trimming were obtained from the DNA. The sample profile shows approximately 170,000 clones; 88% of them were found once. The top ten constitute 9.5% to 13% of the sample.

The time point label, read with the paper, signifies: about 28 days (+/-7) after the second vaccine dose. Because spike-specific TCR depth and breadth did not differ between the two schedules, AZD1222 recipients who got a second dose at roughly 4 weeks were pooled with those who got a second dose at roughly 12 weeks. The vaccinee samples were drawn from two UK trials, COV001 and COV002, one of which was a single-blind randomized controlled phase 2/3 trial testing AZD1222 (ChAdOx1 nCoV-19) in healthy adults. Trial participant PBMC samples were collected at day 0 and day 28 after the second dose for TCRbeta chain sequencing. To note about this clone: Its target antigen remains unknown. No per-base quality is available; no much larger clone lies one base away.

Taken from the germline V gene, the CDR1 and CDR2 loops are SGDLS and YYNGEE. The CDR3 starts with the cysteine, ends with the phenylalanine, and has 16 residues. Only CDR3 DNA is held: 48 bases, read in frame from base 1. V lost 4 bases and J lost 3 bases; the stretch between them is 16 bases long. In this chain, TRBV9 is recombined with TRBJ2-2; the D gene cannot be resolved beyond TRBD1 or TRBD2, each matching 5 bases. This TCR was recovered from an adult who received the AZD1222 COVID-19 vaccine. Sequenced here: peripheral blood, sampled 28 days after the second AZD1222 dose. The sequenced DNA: TGTGCCAGCAGCTCACCGGGACCTAGGGACACCGGGGAGCTGTTTTTT. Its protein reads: CASSSPGPRDTGELFF. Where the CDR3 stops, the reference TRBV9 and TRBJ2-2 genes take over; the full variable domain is DSGVTQTPKHLITATGQRVTLRCSPRSGDLSVYWYQQSLDQGLQFLIQYYNGEERAKGNILERFSAQQFPDLHSELNLSSLELGDSALYFCASSSPGPRDTGELFFGEGSRLTVL.